The entry below gives a single TCR beta chain sequence along with its context. This specimen comes from a study of blood T cell repertoires in COVID-19. The overall study: Two negative PCRs, clearance, or symptom resolution characterized the recovered Cohort 3 donors. T cells, B-cell-depleted T cells, or PBMCs provided the cDNA or gDNA that served as material.

The ends were cut back, 1 base at V and 4 bases at J, with 14 bases in the middle. Germline V CDR1 and CDR2: LNHDA, SQIVND (reference sequence). The CDR3 is made up of 16 amino acids. Here immunoSEQ multiplex PCR was the method, and the copy in TCRdb shows in-frame clones only, minus some. Of about 210,000 clones listed, more than 75% are singletons. Residents of around 24 US areas, aged 18 to 89 years, made up the participants. The sequencing sample was made of PBMCs or T cells enriched from blood (not recorded which). The TCR sequence derives from a man aged 30 to 39 in a cohort exposed to, infected with or recovered from COVID-19 (not recorded which). This chain connects TRBV19 to TRBJ1-5; a weak D match, TRBD1 (6 bases). The CDR3, as DNA: TGTGCCAGTAGTATAGCGAGGACAGACCAAAATCAGCCCCAGCATTTT. It specifies CASSIARTDQNQPQHF. Combining the CDR3 with reference TRBV19 and TRBJ1-5 gives the whole variable domain DGGITQSPKYLFRKEGQNVTLSCEQNLNHDAMYWYRQDPGQGLRLIYYSQIVNDFQKGDIAEGYSVSREKKESFPLTVTSAQKNPTAFYLCASSIARTDQNQPQHFGDGTRLSIL.